This T cell receptor beta chain was sequenced during a study of PD-1 blockade in mismatch repair-deficient tumors. Overall study: All were previously treated, progressing patients with approximately 12 mismatch repair-deficient cancer types.

The CDR3 consists of 16 residues. The V segment lost 0 bases and the J segment 4 bases; nucleotides outside the gene matches: 9. Germline-derived CDR1 and CDR2 are SGHNT and YENEEA. Clones were read by immunoSEQ multiplex PCR, and TCRdb kept only the in-frame ones, dropping some. The repertoire holds 95,000 to 150,000 clones, with more than 85% as singletons. The study's findings and limits: Tumor-resident clones, often absent from pretreatment blood, expanded after pembrolizumab and then contracted.

In the case of this clone: Its matching antigen is unknown.

All patients were mismatch repair deficient, assessed by either PCR or immunohistochemistry. TCRs were sequenced from a few patients responding to pembrolizumab. The chain recombines TRBV11-3 with TRBJ2-7, with 7 bases matching TRBD1. The starting material was peripheral blood, obtained 44 weeks after starting pembrolizumab. This clonotype was obtained from an adult with mismatch repair-deficient cancer. The CDR3 loop is CASSLDYIGGSYEQYF. CDR3 DNA: TGTGCCAGCAGCTTAGACTATATAGGGGGCTCTTACGAGCAGTACTTC.